The T cell receptor beta chain under discussion was sequenced for a study of cytomegalovirus exposure and HLA in healthy donors listed by TCRdb under 2017. Study-level background: An earlier analysis of about 560 of the donors reported 250 to 350 Gb of sequence data and 117 million unique TCR beta sequences obtained from some 200 million T cells. Using immunosequencing, the study profiled T cell repertoires from about 650 subjects and related those repertoires to cytomegalovirus serostatus. Several DR-DQ haplotypes were treated as single units for association and clustering because of strong linkage in the cohort. The study combined high-throughput TCR immunosequencing, statistical association of individual TCRs with disease status, and machine learning to predict cytomegalovirus infection status. Donor age, sex, ethnicity and CMV serostatus were collected together with the repertoire data. The study was designed to test whether signatures of past pathogen exposure could be identified by cataloging public T cell receptors. All discovery cohort repertoires had been generated on a single sequencing platform. Among the roughly 390 genotyped donors, roughly 80% belonged to the genetic ancestry cluster associated with self-reported Caucasian donors. In a later genetic analysis, genome-wide SNP genotypes for about 55% of the roughly 670 donors were used, and that subset was treated as a discovery cohort. On average, around 230,000 unique TCR beta nucleotide sequences were sequenced per donor among fewer than 500 genotyped donors of the cohort, with around 19% of those sequences being non-productive. An earlier analysis of some 500 of the donors applied high-throughput TCR beta sequencing to assess whether each TCR beta V gene segment acted as functional or pseudogenic. A separate validation cohort of approximately 120 different subjects was used in addition to the roughly 720-subject first cohort. To study patterns of TCR occurrence, a later analysis re-analyzed previously published TCR beta repertoires from 666 donors and added high-resolution HLA genotyping. Class I and class II HLA loci were covered by the typing at four-digit resolution. Rather than drawing on any new phenotypic data, the later analysis identified candidate immune exposures from TCR beta sequences and the way those sequences occurred across donors. Approximately 300 gigabases of sequencing data and around 88 million unique TCR sequences made up an early release that covered over 550 HLA-typed donors. The number of donors typed differed by locus, with about 629-630 for A, B, C, DRB1 and DQB1, 522 for DQA1, some 570 for DPA1, and approximately 470 for DPB1.

The CDR3, cysteine through phenylalanine, is 15 amino acids long. Only the CDR3 DNA is retained, 45 bases long and in frame from the first base. Trimmed from V: 5 bases; trimmed from J: 0 bases; junction bases lacking a gene match: 4. CDR1 and CDR2 were assigned from the germline V gene as MNHNS and SASEGT. This clone showed up just a few times. The antigen it binds to is not known. There are no base qualities to consult, and no much larger clone falls within one base. Library generation was performed with the immunoSEQ multiplex PCR assay. For the multiplex PCR, a mixture combining 60 forward primers for TCR Vbeta segments and 13 reverse primers for TCR Jbeta segments was used. A multiplex PCR assay on genomic DNA amplified the CDR3 region of rearranged TCR beta genes. On the Illumina HiSeq System, the amplified TCR beta libraries were sequenced as 87-base-pair reads. Per the authors' processing: In a later analysis, roughly 80 million unique TCR beta chains were counted across the approximately 620 repertoires, and approximately 11 million of these chains were shared by at least two donors. Raw reads were error-corrected and collapsed into unique sequences with a nearest-neighbor algorithm that merged closely related sequences to remove PCR and sequencing errors. To assign V, D and J gene segments, CDR3 sequences were aligned to IMGT reference sequences. For a sequence to be retained, a match of at least six nucleotides was required to both a V gene segment and a J gene segment. A rearrangement counted as productive if the CDR3 had no stop codons and remained in frame with V and J, and every other rearrangement counted as non-productive. CDR3 was defined according to IMGT convention as the region running from the second conserved V-encoded cysteine to the conserved J-encoded phenylalanine. In an earlier analysis of approximately 500 of the donors, sequences lacking an unambiguous match to a single V gene segment were excluded. An earlier analysis of several hundred of the donors called V segments functional above 56.7% productive rearrangements and segregating when the between-donor standard deviation exceeded 5%. A statistical classification framework was developed to diagnose cytomegalovirus status using the catalog of TCR beta chain sequences. V and J gene assignment, in a later analysis, came from comparing TCR nucleotide sequences with IMGT/GENE-DB human TR gene sequences. A later analysis assigned CDR3 sequences and most-parsimonious VDJ recombination scenarios with the TCRdist pipeline. In a later analysis, each TCR beta chain was defined by its CDR3 amino acid sequence together with its V-gene family, and reads lacking a unique V-gene family were excluded. A later analysis removed several hundred highly shared, low-generation-probability nucleotide sequences to deal with suspected cross-contamination and a sequencing artifact. A later analysis calculated a clonal expansion index for each public chain from normalized within-repertoire ranks of inferred template counts. In a later analysis, generation probabilities were computed with a VDJ recombination model fitted to out-of-frame rearrangements, and the resulting probabilities were checked against IGoR. In a later analysis, hypergeometric tests were used to score TCR-TCR, TCR-HLA and TCR-CMV co-occurrence, with a repertoire-size bias correction applied to TCR pairs. A later analysis estimated false discovery rates by permuting HLA or CMV assignments 20 times. A later analysis grouped co-occurring TCRs with DBSCAN, adding TCRdist sequence similarity when clustering within HLA-allele-positive subsets. For co-occurrence clustering, repertoires with fewer than 30,000 or more than 120,000 public chains were excluded, along with about five repertoires with anomalous nucleotide sharing. This is the immuneACCESS table as TCRdb keeps it, with only in-frame sequences that have V and J called. A part of the clones is gone; compared with another copy, unresolved V genes explain less than half, and the rest is unexplained. V, J and clone size were drawn from that table, and D and trimming were deduced from the DNA. This sample lists about 71,000 clones; around three quarters were detected once. Of the sample, roughly 9.8% is held by the ten largest clones.

The cohort comprised approximately 700 healthy bone marrow donors. At the time of sampling, all cohort members were nominally healthy, though unrecorded immune exposures were likely present. The donor was CMV seropositive and belonged to the group of about 290 seropositive cohort members. Every donor gave a peripheral blood sample, and the peripheral blood mononuclear cells from that sample were used for TCR beta sequencing. Genomic DNA was extracted from the blood cell samples with the Qiagen DNeasy Blood Extraction Kit. Findings and caveats that apply to the study as a whole: Approximately 18 rarely observed V segments, including chromosome 9 orphons, were excluded from the earlier analysis of several hundred of the donors because counts were too low. Roughly uniform sequencing depth across donors was assumed in presence/absence analyses, although this assumption may not hold. In a later analysis, the rate of TCR association differed among HLA loci, with DRB1 alleles having the most associated TCRs and HLA-C alleles having the fewest. A further reported finding was that TCR beta sequences accurately predicted the HLA-A and HLA-B alleles for most subjects in the first cohort. Specific HLA alleles were associated with 16,951 TCR beta sequences at a false discovery rate of 0.05 in a later analysis. An association between a missense DCLRE1C variant and V-gene and J-gene trimming of TCR beta chains was found in a later genetic analysis and replicated in an independent cohort. According to a later genetic analysis, donors in an Asian-associated ancestry cluster had fewer N-insertions in productive TCRs than the roughly 700-donor mean. A group of highly shared sequence variants was considered likely to be a technical artifact of the sequencing pipeline. According to a later analysis, parvovirus B19, influenza, CMV and Epstein-Barr virus appeared linked to several top co-occurrence clusters. HLA typing was unavailable for some donors at each locus, so association tests used only the typed subset. Some IMGT-functional V segments, including TRBV6-2 and TRBV6-3, could not be told apart with the 87-base-pair reads, so those segments were excluded. It was suggested by the authors that the approach could potentially be generalized to other disease states and immunological phenotypes. Most CMV-associated TCR beta chains appeared to be HLA-restricted in a later analysis, and the HLA associations seemed to be driven largely by CMV exposure. In the study, 150 to 200 TCR beta chains were listed as associated with cytomegalovirus. In a later analysis, HLA-associated TCR beta chains were found to be more clonally expanded and to have lower generation probabilities than equally common non-associated chains. Most TCR sequences were observed very rarely across donors, whereas some public TCRs were present in many individuals. For the cohort, immune exposure information was limited to CMV serostatus. Linkage disequilibrium might explain the correlated functional status among segregating V segments, but an unknown experimental factor could not be excluded. The classifier was reported to diagnose cytomegalovirus status with high specificity and sensitivity in both the original and validation cohorts. When HLA alleles, especially DR and DQ, strongly co-occurred, attributing TCR associations to individual alleles was difficult. This cohort had only TCR beta chains sequenced, and the lack of alpha or paired-chain data limited which features could be detected. An earlier analysis of 587 of the donors showed that most TCR beta V segments appeared in productive rearrangements either about 90% or about 30% of the time, which broadly matched IMGT annotations. A few of the identified cytomegalovirus-associated TCR beta chains were confirmed in vitro to be specific for cytomegalovirus antigens.

Sequences were obtained from PBMCs. This TCR was sampled from a woman aged 50 to 60 in good health and CMV-seropositive. The chain is encoded by TRBV6-1 joined to TRBJ1-3; a stretch of 7 junction bases matches TRBD1. The CDR3 here reads CASSWDRGSGNTIYF. Read as DNA, the sequence is TGTGCCAGCAGTTGGGACAGAGGCTCTGGAAACACCATATATTTT.